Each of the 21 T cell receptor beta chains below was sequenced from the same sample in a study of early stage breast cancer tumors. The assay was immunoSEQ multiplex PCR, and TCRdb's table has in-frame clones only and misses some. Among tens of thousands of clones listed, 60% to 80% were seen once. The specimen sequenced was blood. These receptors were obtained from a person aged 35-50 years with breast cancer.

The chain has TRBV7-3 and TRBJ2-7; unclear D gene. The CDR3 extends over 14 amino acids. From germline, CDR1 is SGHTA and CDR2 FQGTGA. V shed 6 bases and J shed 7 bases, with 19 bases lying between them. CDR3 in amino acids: CASSPHSQKGEQYF. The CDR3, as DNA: TGTGCCAGCAGTCCCCACTCCCAAAAAGGGGAGCAGTACTTC.

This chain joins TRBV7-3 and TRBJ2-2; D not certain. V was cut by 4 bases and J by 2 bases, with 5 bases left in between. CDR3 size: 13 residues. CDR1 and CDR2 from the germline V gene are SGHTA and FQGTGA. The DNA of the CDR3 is TGTGCCAGCAGCTCCTTTAACACCGGGGAGCTGTTTTTT. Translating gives CASSSFNTGELFF.

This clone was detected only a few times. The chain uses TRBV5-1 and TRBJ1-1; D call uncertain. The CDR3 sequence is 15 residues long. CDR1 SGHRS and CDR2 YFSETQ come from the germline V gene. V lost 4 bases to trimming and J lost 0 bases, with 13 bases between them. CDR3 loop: CASSIHEAVNTEAFF. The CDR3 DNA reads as TGCGCCAGCAGCATTCACGAGGCGGTGAACACTGAAGCTTTCTTT.

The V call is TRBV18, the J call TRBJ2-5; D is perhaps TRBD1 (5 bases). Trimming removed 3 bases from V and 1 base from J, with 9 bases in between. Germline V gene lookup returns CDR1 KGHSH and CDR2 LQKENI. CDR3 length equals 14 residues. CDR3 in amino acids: CASSPDDSQETQYF. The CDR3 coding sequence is TGTGCCAGCTCACCCGACGACAGCCAAGAGACCCAGTACTTC.

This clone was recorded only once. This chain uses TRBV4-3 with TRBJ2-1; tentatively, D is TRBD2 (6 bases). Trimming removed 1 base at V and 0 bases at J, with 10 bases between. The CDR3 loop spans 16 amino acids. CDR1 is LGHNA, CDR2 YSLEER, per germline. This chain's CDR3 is CASSQGTSSSYNEQFF. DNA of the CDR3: TGCGCCAGCAGCCAAGGTACTAGCTCCTCCTACAATGAGCAGTTCTTC.

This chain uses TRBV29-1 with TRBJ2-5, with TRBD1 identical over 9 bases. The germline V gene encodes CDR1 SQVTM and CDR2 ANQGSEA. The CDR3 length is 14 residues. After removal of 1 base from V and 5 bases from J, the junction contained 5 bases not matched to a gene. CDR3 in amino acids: CSVEGGQGWETQYF. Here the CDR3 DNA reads TGCAGCGTTGAAGGGGGACAGGGTTGGGAGACCCAGTACTTC.

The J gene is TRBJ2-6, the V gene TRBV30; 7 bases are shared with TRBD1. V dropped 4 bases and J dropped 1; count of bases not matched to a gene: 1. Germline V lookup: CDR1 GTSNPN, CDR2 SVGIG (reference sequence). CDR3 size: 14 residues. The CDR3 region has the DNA TGTGCCTGGAAGACAGGGTCTGGGGCCAACGTCCTGACTTTC. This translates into CAWKTGSGANVLTF.

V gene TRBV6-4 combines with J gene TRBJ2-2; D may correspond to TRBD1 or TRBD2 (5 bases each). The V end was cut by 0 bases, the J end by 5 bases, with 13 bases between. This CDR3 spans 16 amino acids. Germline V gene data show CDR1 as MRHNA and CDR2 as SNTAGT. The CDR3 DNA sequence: TGTGCCAGCAGTGACTCGACAAGAGGGGTTACCGGGGAGCTGTTTTTT. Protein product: CASSDSTRGVTGELFF.

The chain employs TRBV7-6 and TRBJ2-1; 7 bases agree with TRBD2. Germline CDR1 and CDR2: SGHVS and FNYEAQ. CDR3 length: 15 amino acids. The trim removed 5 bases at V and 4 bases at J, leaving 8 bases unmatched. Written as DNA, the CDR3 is TGTGCCAGCAGCCCTGGCGGGAGCCTATACAATGAGCAGTTCTTC. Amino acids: CASSPGGSLYNEQFF.

This CDR3 reads CASPLPSGGAYNEQFF. In DNA form, the CDR3 reads TGTGCCAGCCCCCTCCCCTCTGGCGGGGCCTACAATGAGCAGTTCTTC. This rearrangement joins TRBV2 to TRBJ2-1; TRBD2 is a possible D gene (6 bases). This CDR3 region has 16 residues. Deletions cut 8 bases from V and 2 bases from J, with 19 bases between. CDR1 is SNHLY and CDR2 is FYNNEI in the germline V gene.

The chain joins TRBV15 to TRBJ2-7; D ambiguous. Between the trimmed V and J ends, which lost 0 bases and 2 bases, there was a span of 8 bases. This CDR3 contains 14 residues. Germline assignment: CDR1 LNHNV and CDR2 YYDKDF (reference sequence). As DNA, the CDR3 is TGTGCCACCAGCAGAGATGGCGCTGCCTACGAGCAGTACTTC. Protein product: CATSRDGAAYEQYF.

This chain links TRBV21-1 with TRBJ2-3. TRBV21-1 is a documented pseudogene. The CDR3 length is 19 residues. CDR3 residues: CASSKTLGPTPTSTDTQYF. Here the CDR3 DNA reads TGTGCCAGCAGCAAAACCTTGGGACCGACACCAACTAGCACAGATACGCAGTATTTT.

Written as DNA, the CDR3 is TGTGCCAGCAGCCGACTATCCAGCCGAGATACGCAGTATTTT. Residues: CASSRLSSRDTQYF. The chain has TRBV7-2 and TRBJ2-3; TRBD2 is a possible D gene (5 bases). Per germline, CDR1 SGHTA and CDR2 FQGNSA. This CDR3 spans 14 amino acids. V lost 5 bases and J lost 5, with 14 bases in between. Based on the CDR3 plus reference TRBV7-2 and TRBJ2-3, the full variable domain is GAGVSQSPSNKVTEKGKDVELRCDPISGHTALYWYRQSLGQGLEFLIYFQGNSAPDKSGLPSDRFSAERTGGSVSTLTIQRTQQEDSAVYLCASSRLSSRDTQYFGPGTRLTVL.

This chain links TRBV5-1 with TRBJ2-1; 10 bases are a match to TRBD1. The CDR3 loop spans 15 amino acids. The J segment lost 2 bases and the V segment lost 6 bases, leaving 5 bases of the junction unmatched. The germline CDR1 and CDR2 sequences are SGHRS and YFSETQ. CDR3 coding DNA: TGCGCCAGCACACGGACAGGGGGTGCCTACAATGAGCAGTTCTTC. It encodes CASTRTGGAYNEQFF.

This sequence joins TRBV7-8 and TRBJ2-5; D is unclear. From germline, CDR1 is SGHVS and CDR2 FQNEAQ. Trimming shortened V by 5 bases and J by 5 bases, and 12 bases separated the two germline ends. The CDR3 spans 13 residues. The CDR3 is CASSPPRWETQYF. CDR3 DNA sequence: TGTGCCAGCAGCCCTCCCCGGTGGGAGACCCAGTACTTC.

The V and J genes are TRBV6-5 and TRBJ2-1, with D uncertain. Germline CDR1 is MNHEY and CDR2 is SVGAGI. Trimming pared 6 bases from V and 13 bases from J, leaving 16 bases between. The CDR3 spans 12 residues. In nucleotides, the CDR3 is TGTGCCAGCAGGCAAACCTATGGTAATCAGTTCTTC. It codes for CASRQTYGNQFF.

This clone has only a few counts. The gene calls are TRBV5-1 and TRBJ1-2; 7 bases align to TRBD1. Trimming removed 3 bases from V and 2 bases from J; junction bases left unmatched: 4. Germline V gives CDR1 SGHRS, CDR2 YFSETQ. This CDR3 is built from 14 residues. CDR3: CASSSPGQNYGYTF. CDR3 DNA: TGCGCCAGCAGCTCTCCGGGACAGAACTATGGCTACACCTTC.

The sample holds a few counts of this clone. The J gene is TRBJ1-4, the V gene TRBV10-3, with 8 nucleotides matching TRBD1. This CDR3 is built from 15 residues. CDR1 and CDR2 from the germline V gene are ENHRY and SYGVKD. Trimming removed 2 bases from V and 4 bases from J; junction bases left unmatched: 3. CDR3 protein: CAISELQGGNEKLFF. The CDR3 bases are TGTGCCATCAGTGAGCTACAGGGGGGTAATGAAAAACTGTTTTTT.

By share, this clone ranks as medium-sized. CDR3 sequence reads: CASSRGTSGSQYNEQFF. For the CDR3, the DNA is TGTGCCAGCAGCAGAGGGACTAGCGGGAGCCAATACAATGAGCAGTTCTTC. The chain recombines TRBV7-9 with TRBJ2-1; TRBD2 matches at 14 bases. Germline V CDR1 and CDR2: SEHNR, FQNEAQ (reference sequence). The V and J ends lost 5 bases and 4 bases, in that order; junction bases with no gene match: 7. The CDR3 spans 17 residues.

CDR3 in amino acids: CASRKTDRGGEKLFF. The CDR3 DNA reads TGTGCCAGCAGAAAGACGGACAGGGGTGGCGAAAAACTGTTTTTT. This chain connects TRBV27 to TRBJ1-4; 9 bases align to TRBD1. V shed 6 bases and J 8 bases; nucleotides not matched to a gene: 10. Germline V lookup: CDR1 MNHEY, CDR2 SMNVEV (reference sequence). The CDR3 runs to 15 residues.

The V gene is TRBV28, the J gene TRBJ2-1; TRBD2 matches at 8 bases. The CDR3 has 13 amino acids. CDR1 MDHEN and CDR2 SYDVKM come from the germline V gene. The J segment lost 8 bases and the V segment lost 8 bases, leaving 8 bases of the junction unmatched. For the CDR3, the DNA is TGTGCCAGCTGCAGCGGGAGTAGGGATGAGCAGTTCTTC. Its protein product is CASCSGSRDEQFF.